These T cell receptor beta chains were read from a single sample in a study of PD-1 blockade in classical Hodgkin lymphoma. Generated by immunoSEQ multiplex PCR, the TCRdb table keeps only in-frame clones and is missing some. The data contain about 100,000 clones, 75% to 90% of them singletons. The sample was peripheral blood mononuclear cells (PBMCs), taken at baseline. The receptors stem from a human donor with classical Hodgkin lymphoma. Each CDR3 is given with its conserved first and last residue. The order of the fields is clone size, V gene, D gene, J gene, CDR3 protein, CDR3 DNA. D genes are given only for firm matches. Clone size is stated in some rows and not others, as once, few, many or a class when expanded.

clone_size: NA; v_call: TRBV9; d_call: NA; j_call: TRBJ1-2; cdr3_aa: CASSGQWGGSTNYGYTF; cdr3_nt: TGTGCCAGCAGCGGACAGTGGGGGGGCAGTACTAACTATGGCTACACCTTC
clone_size: NA; v_call: TRBV6-5; d_call: NA; j_call: TRBJ2-7; cdr3_aa: CASSIGGGTASEQYF; cdr3_nt: TGTGCCAGCAGCATCGGTGGCGGGACCGCTAGCGAGCAGTACTTC
clone_size: NA; v_call: TRBV5-4; d_call: NA; j_call: TRBJ2-1; cdr3_aa: CASSLAGAYNEQFF; cdr3_nt: TGTGCCAGCAGCTTGGCCGGGGCCTACAATGAGCAGTTCTTC
clone_size: NA; v_call: TRBV19; d_call: NA; j_call: TRBJ1-5; cdr3_aa: CASSIEPRLGQPQHF; cdr3_nt: TGTGCCAGTAGTATAGAGCCCAGGCTAGGGCAGCCCCAGCATTTT
clone_size: NA; v_call: TRBV12-5; d_call: TRBD2; j_call: TRBJ2-1; cdr3_aa: CASGFGGTRYNEQFF; cdr3_nt: TGTGCTAGTGGTTTTGGGGGGACTAGATACAATGAGCAGTTCTTC
clone_size: NA; v_call: TRBV5-1; d_call: TRBD1; j_call: TRBJ1-3; cdr3_aa: CASSLTGGGNTIYF; cdr3_nt: TGCGCCAGCAGCTTGACAGGGGGAGGAAACACCATATATTTT
clone_size: NA; v_call: TRBV5-1; d_call: NA; j_call: TRBJ2-3; cdr3_aa: CASSPGPSTDTQYF; cdr3_nt: TGCGCCAGCAGTCCCGGACCTAGTACGGATACGCAGTATTTT
clone_size: NA; v_call: TRBV28; d_call: NA; j_call: TRBJ1-1; cdr3_aa: CASSSGGTEAFF; cdr3_nt: TGTGCCAGCAGCTCAGGCGGAACTGAAGCTTTCTTT
clone_size: NA; v_call: TRBV4-3; d_call: TRBD1; j_call: TRBJ1-4; cdr3_aa: CASSQDLQGGGEKLFF; cdr3_nt: TGCGCCAGCAGCCAAGATCTTCAGGGGGGAGGTGAAAAACTGTTTTTT
clone_size: NA; v_call: TRBV6-5; d_call: NA; j_call: TRBJ2-1; cdr3_aa: CASSYVAASYNEQFF; cdr3_nt: TGTGCCAGCAGTTATGTGGCAGCTTCATACAATGAGCAGTTCTTC
clone_size: NA; v_call: TRBV10-3; d_call: NA; j_call: TRBJ1-4; cdr3_aa: CAISEQGQEKLFF; cdr3_nt: TGTGCCATCAGTGAACAGGGTCAGGAAAAACTGTTTTTT
clone_size: NA; v_call: TRBV7-2; d_call: NA; j_call: TRBJ1-5; cdr3_aa: CASSLGGGRNQPQHF; cdr3_nt: TGTGCCAGCAGCTTAGGAGGGGGTCGCAATCAGCCCCAGCATTTT
clone_size: NA; v_call: TRBV30; d_call: TRBD2; j_call: TRBJ2-3; cdr3_aa: CAWGTSGTWDTQYF; cdr3_nt: TGTGCCTGGGGGACTAGCGGGACCTGGGATACGCAGTATTTT
clone_size: few; v_call: TRBV10-1; d_call: NA; j_call: TRBJ2-1; cdr3_aa: CASSVEYEQFF; cdr3_nt: TGCGCCAGCAGTGTGGAATACGAGCAGTTCTTC
clone_size: NA; v_call: TRBV10-3; d_call: NA; j_call: TRBJ2-7; cdr3_aa: CAISEVDGSYEQYF; cdr3_nt: TGTGCCATCAGTGAGGTGGACGGCTCCTACGAGCAGTACTTC
clone_size: once; v_call: TRBV9; d_call: NA; j_call: TRBJ2-2; cdr3_aa: CASSVALVGVNTGELFF; cdr3_nt: TGTGCCAGCAGCGTAGCTTTGGTGGGGGTGAACACCGGGGAGCTGTTTTTT